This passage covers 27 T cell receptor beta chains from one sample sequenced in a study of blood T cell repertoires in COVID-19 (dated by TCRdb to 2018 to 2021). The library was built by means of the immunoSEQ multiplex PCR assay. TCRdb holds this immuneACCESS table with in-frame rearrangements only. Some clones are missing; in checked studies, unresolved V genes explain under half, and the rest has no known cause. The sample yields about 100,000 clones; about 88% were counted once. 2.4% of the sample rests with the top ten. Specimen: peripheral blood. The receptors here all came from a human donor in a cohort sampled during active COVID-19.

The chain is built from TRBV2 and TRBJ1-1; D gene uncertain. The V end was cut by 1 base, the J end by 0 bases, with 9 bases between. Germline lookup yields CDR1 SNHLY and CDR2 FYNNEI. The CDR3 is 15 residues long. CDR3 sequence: CASSEDVRMNTEAFF. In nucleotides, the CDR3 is TGTGCCAGCAGTGAAGATGTCAGGATGAACACTGAAGCTTTCTTT. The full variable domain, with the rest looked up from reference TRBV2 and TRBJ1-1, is EPEVTQTPSHQVTQMGQEVILRCVPISNHLYFYWYRQILGQKVEFLVSFYNNEISEKSEIFDDQFSVERPDGSNFTLKIRSTKLEDSAMYFCASSEDVRMNTEAFFGQGTRLTVV.

The CDR3 DNA sequence: TGTGCCAGCAGCGTAAGTGCCCAGGCGACAGATACGCAGTATTTT. The encoded protein is CASSVSAQATDTQYF. The chain links TRBV9 to TRBJ2-3; unclear D gene. Trimming took 1 base from V and 3 from J, leaving 12 bases between them. The CDR3 length is 15 residues. Germline CDR1 is SGDLS and CDR2 is YYNGEE.

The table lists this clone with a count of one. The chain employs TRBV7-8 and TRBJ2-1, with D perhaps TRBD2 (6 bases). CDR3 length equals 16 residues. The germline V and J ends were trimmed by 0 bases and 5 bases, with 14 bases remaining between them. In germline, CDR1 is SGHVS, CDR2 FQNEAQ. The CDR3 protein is CASSLAGLASDNEQFF. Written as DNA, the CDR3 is TGTGCCAGCAGCTTAGCTGGCCTAGCGTCCGACAATGAGCAGTTCTTC.

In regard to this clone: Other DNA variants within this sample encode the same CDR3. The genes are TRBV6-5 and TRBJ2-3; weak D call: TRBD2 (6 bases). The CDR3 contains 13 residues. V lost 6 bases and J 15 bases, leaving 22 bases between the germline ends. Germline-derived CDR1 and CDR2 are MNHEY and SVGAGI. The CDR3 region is CASSPIESGRGYF. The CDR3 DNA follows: TGTGCCAGCAGCCCCATAGAGTCAGGGCGGGGATATTTT.

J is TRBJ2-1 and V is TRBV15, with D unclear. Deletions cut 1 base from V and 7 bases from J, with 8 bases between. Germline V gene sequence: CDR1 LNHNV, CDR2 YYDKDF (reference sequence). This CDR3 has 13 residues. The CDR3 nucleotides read TGTGCCACCAGCAGAGTAGCCGGAAATGAGCAGTTCTTC. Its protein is CATSRVAGNEQFF. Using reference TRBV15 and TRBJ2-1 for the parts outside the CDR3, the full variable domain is DAMVIQNPRYQVTQFGKPVTLSCSQTLNHNVMYWYQQKSSQAPKLLFHYYDKDFNNEADTPDNFQSRRPNTSFCFLDIRSPGLGDTAMYLCATSRVAGNEQFFGPGTRLTVL.

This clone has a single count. CDR3 protein: CASSFPGTSGTDTQYF. Written as DNA, the CDR3 is TGTGCCAGCAGCTTCCCTGGGACTAGTGGCACAGATACGCAGTATTTT. The V call is TRBV7-9, the J call TRBJ2-3; TRBD2 matches 8 bases. Trimming at V came to 3 bases and at J to 1 base, leaving 6 bases not matched to a gene. Germline assignment: CDR1 SEHNR and CDR2 FQNEAQ (reference sequence). The length of the CDR3 is 16 residues.

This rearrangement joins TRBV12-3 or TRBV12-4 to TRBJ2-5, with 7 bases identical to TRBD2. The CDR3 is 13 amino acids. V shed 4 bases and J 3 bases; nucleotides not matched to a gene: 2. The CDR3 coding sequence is TGTGCCAGCAGTTGGGAGGGTAAAGAGACCCAGTACTTC. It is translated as CASSWEGKETQYF.

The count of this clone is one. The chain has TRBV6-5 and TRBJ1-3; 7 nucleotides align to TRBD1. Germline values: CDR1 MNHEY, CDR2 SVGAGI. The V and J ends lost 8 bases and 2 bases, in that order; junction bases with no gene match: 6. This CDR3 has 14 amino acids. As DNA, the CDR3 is TGTGCCAGCCACAGGGGTACCCCTGGAAACACCATATATTTT. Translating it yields CASHRGTPGNTIYF.

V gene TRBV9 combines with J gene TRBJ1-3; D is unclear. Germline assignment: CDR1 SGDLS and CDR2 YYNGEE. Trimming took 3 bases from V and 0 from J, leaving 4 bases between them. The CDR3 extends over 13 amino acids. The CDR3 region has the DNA TGTGCCAGCAGCGGAGGCTCTGGAAACACCATATATTTT. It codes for CASSGGSGNTIYF.

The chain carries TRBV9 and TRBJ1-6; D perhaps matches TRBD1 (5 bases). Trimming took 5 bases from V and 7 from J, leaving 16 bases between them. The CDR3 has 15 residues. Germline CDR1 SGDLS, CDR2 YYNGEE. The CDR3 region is CASRPDDSLNSPLHF. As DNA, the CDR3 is TGTGCCAGCAGACCCGATGACAGTTTAAATTCACCCCTCCACTTT.

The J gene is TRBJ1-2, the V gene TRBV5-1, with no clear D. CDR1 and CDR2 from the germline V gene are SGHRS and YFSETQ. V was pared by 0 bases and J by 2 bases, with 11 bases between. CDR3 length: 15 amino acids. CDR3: CASSLAPGLNYGYTF. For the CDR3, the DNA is TGCGCCAGCAGCTTGGCGCCGGGGTTGAACTATGGCTACACCTTC. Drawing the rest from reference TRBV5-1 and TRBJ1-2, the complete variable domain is KAGVTQTPRYLIKTRGQQVTLSCSPISGHRSVSWYQQTPGQGLQFLFEYFSETQRNKGNFPGRFSGRQFSNSRSEMNVSTLELGDSALYLCASSLAPGLNYGYTFGSGTRLTVV.

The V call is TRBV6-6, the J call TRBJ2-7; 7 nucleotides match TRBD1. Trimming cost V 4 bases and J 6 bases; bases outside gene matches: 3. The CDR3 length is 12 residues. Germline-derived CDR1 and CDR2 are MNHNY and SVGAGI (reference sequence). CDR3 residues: CASSSTGSEQYF. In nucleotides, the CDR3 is TGTGCCAGCAGTTCGACAGGGAGCGAGCAGTACTTC.

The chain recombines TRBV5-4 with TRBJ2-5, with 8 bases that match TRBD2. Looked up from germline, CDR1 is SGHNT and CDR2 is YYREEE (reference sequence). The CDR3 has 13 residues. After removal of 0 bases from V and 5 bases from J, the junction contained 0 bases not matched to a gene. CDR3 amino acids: CASSLEREETQYF. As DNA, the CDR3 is TGTGCCAGCAGCTTGGAGCGGGAGGAGACCCAGTACTTC.

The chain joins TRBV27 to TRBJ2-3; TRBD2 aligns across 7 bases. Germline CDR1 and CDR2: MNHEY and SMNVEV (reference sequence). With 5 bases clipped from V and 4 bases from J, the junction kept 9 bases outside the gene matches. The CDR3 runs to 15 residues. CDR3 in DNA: TGTGCCAGCAGTAGCGGGACCGCGCCCTCAGATACGCAGTATTTT. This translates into CASSSGTAPSDTQYF.

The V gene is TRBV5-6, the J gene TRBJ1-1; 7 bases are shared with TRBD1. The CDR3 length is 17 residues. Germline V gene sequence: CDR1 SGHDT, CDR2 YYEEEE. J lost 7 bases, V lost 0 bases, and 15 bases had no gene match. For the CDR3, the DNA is TGTGCCAGCAGCTTGGGCGGAGGGGGCCTATTCCGTGATGAAGCTTTCTTT. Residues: CASSLGGGGLFRDEAFF.

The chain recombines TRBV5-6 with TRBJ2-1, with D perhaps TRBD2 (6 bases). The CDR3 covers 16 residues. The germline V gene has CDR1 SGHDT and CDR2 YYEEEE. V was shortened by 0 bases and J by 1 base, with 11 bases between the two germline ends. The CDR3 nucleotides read TGTGCCAGCAGCTTGGTTTGGGGAGGTTCCTACAATGAGCAGTTCTTC. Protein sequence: CASSLVWGGSYNEQFF.

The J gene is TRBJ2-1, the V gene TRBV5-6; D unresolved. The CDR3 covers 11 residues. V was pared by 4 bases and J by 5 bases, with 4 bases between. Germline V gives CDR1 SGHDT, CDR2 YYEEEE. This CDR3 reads CASSINNEQFF. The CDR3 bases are TGTGCCAGCAGCATAAACAATGAGCAGTTCTTC. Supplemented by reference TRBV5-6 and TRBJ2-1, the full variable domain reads DAGVTQSPTHLIKTRGQQVTLRCSPKSGHDTVSWYQQALGQGPQFIFQYYEEEERQRGNFPDRFSGHQFPNYSSELNVNALLLGDSALYLCASSINNEQFFGPGTRLTVL.

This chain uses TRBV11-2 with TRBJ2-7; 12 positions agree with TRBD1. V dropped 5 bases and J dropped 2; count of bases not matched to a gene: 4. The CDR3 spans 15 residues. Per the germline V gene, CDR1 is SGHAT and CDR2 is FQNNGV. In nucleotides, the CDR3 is TGTGCCAGCAGCCCCCGGGACAGGGGGCCCTACGAGCAGTACTTC. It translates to CASSPRDRGPYEQYF.

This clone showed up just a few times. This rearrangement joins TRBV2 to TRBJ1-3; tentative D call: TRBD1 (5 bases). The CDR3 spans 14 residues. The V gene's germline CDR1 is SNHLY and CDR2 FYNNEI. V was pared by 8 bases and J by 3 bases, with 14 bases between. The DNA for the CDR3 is TGTGCCAGCCTCCGGCAGGGCTATGGAAACACCATATATTTT. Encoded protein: CASLRQGYGNTIYF. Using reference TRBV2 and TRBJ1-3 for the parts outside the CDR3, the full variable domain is EPEVTQTPSHQVTQMGQEVILRCVPISNHLYFYWYRQILGQKVEFLVSFYNNEISEKSEIFDDQFSVERPDGSNFTLKIRSTKLEDSAMYFCASLRQGYGNTIYFGEGSWLTVV.

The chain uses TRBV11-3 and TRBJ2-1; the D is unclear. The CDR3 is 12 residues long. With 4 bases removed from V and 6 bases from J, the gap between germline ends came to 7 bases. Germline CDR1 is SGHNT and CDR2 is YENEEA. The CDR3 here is CASSSPGNEQFF. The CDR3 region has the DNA TGTGCCAGCAGCTCCCCAGGCAATGAGCAGTTCTTC.

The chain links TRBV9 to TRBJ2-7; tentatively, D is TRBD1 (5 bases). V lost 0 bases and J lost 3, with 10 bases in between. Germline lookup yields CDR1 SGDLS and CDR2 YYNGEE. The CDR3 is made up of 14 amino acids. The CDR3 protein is CASSVGQGDYEQYF. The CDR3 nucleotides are TGTGCCAGCAGCGTAGGTCAGGGTGACTACGAGCAGTACTTC.

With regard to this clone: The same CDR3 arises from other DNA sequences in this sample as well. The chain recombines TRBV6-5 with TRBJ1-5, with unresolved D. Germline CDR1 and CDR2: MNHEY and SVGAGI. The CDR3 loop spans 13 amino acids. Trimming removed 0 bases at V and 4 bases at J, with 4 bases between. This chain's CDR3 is CASSYSRNQPQHF. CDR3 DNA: TGTGCCAGCAGTTACTCCAGAAATCAGCCCCAGCATTTT.

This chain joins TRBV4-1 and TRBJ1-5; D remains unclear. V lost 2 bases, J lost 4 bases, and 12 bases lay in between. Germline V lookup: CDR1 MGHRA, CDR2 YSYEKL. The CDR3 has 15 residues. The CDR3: CASSQLGTGNQPQHF. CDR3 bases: TGCGCCAGCAGCCAATTAGGAACGGGGAATCAGCCCCAGCATTTT.

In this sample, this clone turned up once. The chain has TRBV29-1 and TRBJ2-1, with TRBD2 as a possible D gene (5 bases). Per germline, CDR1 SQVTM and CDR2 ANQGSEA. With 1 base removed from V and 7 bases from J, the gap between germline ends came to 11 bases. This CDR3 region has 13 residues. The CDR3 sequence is CSVEGGSWNEQFF. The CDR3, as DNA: TGCAGCGTTGAAGGTGGGAGCTGGAATGAGCAGTTCTTC.

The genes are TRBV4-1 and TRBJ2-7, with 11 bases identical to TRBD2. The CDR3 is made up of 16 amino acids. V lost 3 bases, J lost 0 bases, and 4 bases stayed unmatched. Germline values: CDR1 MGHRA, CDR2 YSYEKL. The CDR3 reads CASSQGLADSSYEQYF. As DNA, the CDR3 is TGCGCCAGCAGCCAGGGACTAGCGGACAGCTCCTACGAGCAGTACTTC.

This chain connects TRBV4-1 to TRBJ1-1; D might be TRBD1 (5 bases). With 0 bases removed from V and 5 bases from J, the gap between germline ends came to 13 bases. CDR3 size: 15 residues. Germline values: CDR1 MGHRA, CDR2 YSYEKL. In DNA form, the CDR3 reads TGCGCCAGCAGCCAAGATCGGCCAGGGTGGACTGAAGCTTTCTTT. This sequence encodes CASSQDRPGWTEAFF.

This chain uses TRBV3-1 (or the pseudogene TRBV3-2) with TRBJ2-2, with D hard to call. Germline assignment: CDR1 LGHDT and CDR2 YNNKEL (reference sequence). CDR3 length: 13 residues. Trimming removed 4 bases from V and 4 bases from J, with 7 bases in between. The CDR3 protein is CASSPRLTGELFF. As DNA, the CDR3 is TGTGCCAGCAGCCCGCGTCTCACCGGGGAGCTGTTTTTT.